These T cell receptor beta chains were read from a single sample in a study of cytomegalovirus exposure and HLA in healthy donors. TCRdb keeps only in-frame clones here, not all; method: immunoSEQ multiplex PCR. The table includes about 120,000 clones, 9% to 10% detected once. The sequenced sample was PBMCs. These TCRs come from a man younger than 40 in good health and CMV-seronegative. Both conserved end residues are part of each CDR3. A D gene is named only where the DNA matches it firmly. Rows may omit the clone size; those that give it use once, few, many or a size class.

CASSSSGTNTEAFF,TGCGCCAGCAGCTCCTCGGGAACGAACACTGAAGCTTTCTTT,14,-,TRBJ1-1,-,TRBV5-1
CARSLFWPRGGYTF,TGTGCCAGAAGCTTGTTCTGGCCCAGAGGCGGCTACACCTTC,14,-,TRBJ1-2,-,TRBV5-3
CSGQGSAGELFF,TGCAGCGGACAGGGGAGCGCCGGGGAGCTGTTTTTT,12,few,TRBJ2-2,TRBD1,TRBV29-1
CASSQDLAKGANVLTF,TGTGCCAGCAGCCAAGACCTAGCCAAGGGGGCCAACGTCCTGACTTTC,16,-,TRBJ2-6,-,TRBV14
CSVVDRNSNQPQHF,TGCAGCGTTGTGGACAGGAATAGCAATCAGCCCCAGCATTTT,14,few,TRBJ1-5,TRBD1,TRBV29-1
CASSLGGDGYTF,TGCGCCAGCAGCTTGGGGGGGGATGGCTACACCTTC,12,few,TRBJ1-2,-,TRBV5-1
CASKREVWETQYF,TGTGCCAGTAAGCGGGAGGTTTGGGAGACCCAGTACTTC,13,-,TRBJ2-5,TRBD2,TRBV2
CASSRRLAIEQFF,TGTGCCAGCAGCAGAAGACTAGCGATCGAGCAGTTCTTC,13,few,TRBJ2-1,TRBD2,TRBV13
CATKGQASYEQYF,TGTGCCACCAAAGGTCAGGCCTCCTACGAGCAGTACTTC,13,-,TRBJ2-7,-,TRBV10-3
CASSLRVPDTQYF,TGTGCCAGCAGTTTGAGGGTCCCAGATACGCAGTATTTT,13,-,TRBJ2-3,-,TRBV28
CASSLELAIYEQFF,TGTGCCAGCAGCTTGGAACTAGCGATATATGAGCAGTTCTTC,14,few,TRBJ2-1,TRBD2,TRBV5-4
CASSFLAKGGADTQYF,TGTGCCAGCAGCTTTTTAGCTAAGGGGGGGGCAGATACGCAGTATTTT,16,-,TRBJ2-3,-,TRBV7-8
CASCNLRTGRGEQYF,TGTGCCAGCTGCAACCTTCGGACAGGGAGGGGTGAGCAGTACTTC,15,-,TRBJ2-5,-,TRBV28
CASSTRGRYNEQFF,TGTGCCAGTAGTACCAGGGGTCGTTACAATGAGCAGTTCTTC,14,-,TRBJ2-1,-,TRBV19
CASSVRRVGTDTQYF,TGCGCCAGCAGCGTACGGAGGGTGGGCACAGATACGCAGTATTTT,15,few,TRBJ2-3,-,TRBV4-1
CASSQDPGGGGNTIYF,TGCGCCAGCAGCCAAGATCCAGGGGGCGGTGGAAACACCATATATTTT,16,-,TRBJ1-3,TRBD1,TRBV4-3
CASRLKGGYTF,TGTGCCAGCAGGCTTAAGGGGGGCTACACCTTC,11,-,TRBJ1-2,-,TRBV5-4
CASSGTVSEKLFF,TGTGCCAGTTCCGGGACAGTGAGTGAAAAACTGTTTTTT,13,few,TRBJ1-4,TRBD1,TRBV6-5
CASSMKGRGPTDTQYF,TGTGCCAGTAGTATGAAGGGGCGGGGACCCACAGATACGCAGTATTTT,16,-,TRBJ2-3,-,TRBV19
CASSEALAGWEDVRYEQYF,TGTGCCAGCAGTGAAGCGCTCGCCGGGTGGGAGGACGTCCGCTACGAGCAGTACTTC,19,few,TRBJ2-7,-,TRBV2
CATSRVSGGNSPLHF,TGTGCCACCAGCAGGGTTTCAGGGGGCAATTCACCCCTCCACTTT,15,-,TRBJ1-6,TRBD1,TRBV15
CAWNGGAGTYEQYF,TGTGCCTGGAATGGAGGAGCTGGTACCTACGAGCAGTACTTC,14,few,TRBJ2-7,-,TRBV30
CASSLDLLTENTIYF,TGTGCCAGCAGCTTAGATCTTCTGACAGAAAACACCATATATTTT,15,few,TRBJ1-3,-,TRBV11-2
CATGQGVFQPQHF,TGTGCCACCGGACAGGGGGTTTTTCAGCCCCAGCATTTT,13,few,TRBJ1-5,TRBD1,TRBV6-5
CASTIAPSYNEQFF,TGTGCCAGCACAATAGCGCCATCCTACAATGAGCAGTTCTTC,14,-,TRBJ2-1,-,TRBV9
CASSNPIVWGGQSGELFF,TGTGCCAGTAGTAACCCAATTGTATGGGGAGGGCAATCCGGGGAGCTGTTTTTT,18,-,TRBJ2-2,TRBD2,TRBV19
CASRDPPKPGQGTQPQHF,TGTGCCAGCAGGGATCCTCCTAAACCGGGACAGGGGACTCAGCCCCAGCATTTT,18,-,TRBJ1-5,TRBD1,TRBV2
CASSDTRDRGTPPIYEQYF,TGTGCCAGCAGCGACACCCGGGACAGGGGAACCCCCCCCATCTACGAGCAGTACTTC,19,-,TRBJ2-7,TRBD1,TRBV9
CASSEMGQNTDTQYF,TGTGCCAGCAGTGAAATGGGACAGAACACAGATACGCAGTATTTT,15,-,TRBJ2-3,TRBD1,TRBV6-4
CASKRDRMNTEAFF,TGTGCCAGCAAAAGAGACAGAATGAACACTGAAGCTTTCTTT,14,few,TRBJ1-1,-,TRBV6-4
CASSPDIYGYTF,TGTGCCAGCAGTCCTGACATATACGGCTACACCTTC,12,-,TRBJ1-2,-,TRBV28
CASSTGFRLAVSNTGELFF,TGCGCCAGCAGCACAGGATTCAGACTAGCGGTGTCGAACACCGGGGAGCTGTTTTTT,19,few,TRBJ2-2,TRBD2,TRBV4-3
CASNRDWSSGNTIYF,TGTGCCAGCAATAGGGACTGGAGCTCTGGAAACACCATATATTTT,15,few,TRBJ1-3,-,TRBV6-1
CASSVNRGWETQYF,TGTGCCAGCAGTGTGAACAGGGGGTGGGAGACCCAGTACTTC,14,-,TRBJ2-5,TRBD1,TRBV6-1
CASNEGTFTYEQYF,TGCGCCAGCAACGAGGGGACTTTCACCTACGAGCAGTACTTC,14,-,TRBJ2-7,-,TRBV10-2
CASSPAGGNYGYTF,TGTGCCAGCAGCCCGGCGGGGGGTAACTATGGCTACACCTTC,14,-,TRBJ1-2,-,TRBV7-8
CSVDEVGYTF,TGCAGCGTTGATGAGGTTGGCTACACCTTC,10,few,TRBJ1-2,-,TRBV29-1
CASSDRASGLGEQFF,TGTGCCAGCAGTGACAGGGCTAGCGGGCTTGGTGAGCAGTTCTTC,15,few,TRBJ2-1,TRBD2,TRBV6-4
CASSQTIWAFNEKLFF,TGCGCCAGCAGCCAAACCATCTGGGCGTTTAATGAAAAACTGTTTTTT,16,few,TRBJ1-4,-,TRBV4-1
CASSPTGNEKLFF,TGTGCCAGCTCGCCGACGGGAAATGAAAAACTGTTTTTT,13,few,TRBJ1-4,-,TRBV18
CASSLVAGATEQYF,TGTGCCAGCAGCTTAGTGGCAGGGGCGACCGAGCAGTACTTC,14,few,TRBJ2-7,-,TRBV11-2
CASSNRDRGSTFF,TGTGCCAGCAGCAACCGGGACAGGGGGTCGACTTTCTTT,13,few,TRBJ1-1,TRBD1,TRBV5-4
CASSLEREAFF,TGTGCCAGCAGCTTGGAGCGTGAAGCTTTCTTT,11,few,TRBJ1-1,-,TRBV5-6
CASSTTGTEAFF,TGTGCCAGTAGTACCACAGGGACTGAAGCTTTCTTT,12,few,TRBJ1-1,-,TRBV19